What follows is one T cell receptor beta chain and its context. Its cognate antigen is unknown. Deep was the level used in running the assay. Only in-frame clones appear in the TCRdb table, and some are missing; sequencing was by immunoSEQ multiplex PCR. The sample consists of more than 450,000 clones, 79% of them appearing once. The sample is drawn from a study of shared clonotypes between healthy human individuals. Findings and limits, study-wide: Expectations were that clonotype sharing among donors would be affected by sequencing depth.

Trimming took 5 bases from V and 0 from J, leaving 14 bases between them. Germline V gives CDR1 MDHEN, CDR2 SYDVKM. This CDR3 has 16 residues. Donation came from healthy HIV-negative adults that had no recent acute infections or vaccinations. Within Nashville, Tennessee resided all donors, each a Caucasian adult. The sequenced sample consisted of PBMCs. This sequence joins TRBV28 and TRBJ2-4, with D possibly matching TRBD2 (6 bases). This clonotype was sampled from a woman in her thirties or forties in good health. Some clones in this sample may be carry-over from other donors' samples. The CDR3 loop reads CASSNGGTLAKNIQYF. Here the CDR3 DNA reads TGTGCCAGCAGTAACGGGGGTACCCTAGCCAAAAACATTCAGTACTTC.